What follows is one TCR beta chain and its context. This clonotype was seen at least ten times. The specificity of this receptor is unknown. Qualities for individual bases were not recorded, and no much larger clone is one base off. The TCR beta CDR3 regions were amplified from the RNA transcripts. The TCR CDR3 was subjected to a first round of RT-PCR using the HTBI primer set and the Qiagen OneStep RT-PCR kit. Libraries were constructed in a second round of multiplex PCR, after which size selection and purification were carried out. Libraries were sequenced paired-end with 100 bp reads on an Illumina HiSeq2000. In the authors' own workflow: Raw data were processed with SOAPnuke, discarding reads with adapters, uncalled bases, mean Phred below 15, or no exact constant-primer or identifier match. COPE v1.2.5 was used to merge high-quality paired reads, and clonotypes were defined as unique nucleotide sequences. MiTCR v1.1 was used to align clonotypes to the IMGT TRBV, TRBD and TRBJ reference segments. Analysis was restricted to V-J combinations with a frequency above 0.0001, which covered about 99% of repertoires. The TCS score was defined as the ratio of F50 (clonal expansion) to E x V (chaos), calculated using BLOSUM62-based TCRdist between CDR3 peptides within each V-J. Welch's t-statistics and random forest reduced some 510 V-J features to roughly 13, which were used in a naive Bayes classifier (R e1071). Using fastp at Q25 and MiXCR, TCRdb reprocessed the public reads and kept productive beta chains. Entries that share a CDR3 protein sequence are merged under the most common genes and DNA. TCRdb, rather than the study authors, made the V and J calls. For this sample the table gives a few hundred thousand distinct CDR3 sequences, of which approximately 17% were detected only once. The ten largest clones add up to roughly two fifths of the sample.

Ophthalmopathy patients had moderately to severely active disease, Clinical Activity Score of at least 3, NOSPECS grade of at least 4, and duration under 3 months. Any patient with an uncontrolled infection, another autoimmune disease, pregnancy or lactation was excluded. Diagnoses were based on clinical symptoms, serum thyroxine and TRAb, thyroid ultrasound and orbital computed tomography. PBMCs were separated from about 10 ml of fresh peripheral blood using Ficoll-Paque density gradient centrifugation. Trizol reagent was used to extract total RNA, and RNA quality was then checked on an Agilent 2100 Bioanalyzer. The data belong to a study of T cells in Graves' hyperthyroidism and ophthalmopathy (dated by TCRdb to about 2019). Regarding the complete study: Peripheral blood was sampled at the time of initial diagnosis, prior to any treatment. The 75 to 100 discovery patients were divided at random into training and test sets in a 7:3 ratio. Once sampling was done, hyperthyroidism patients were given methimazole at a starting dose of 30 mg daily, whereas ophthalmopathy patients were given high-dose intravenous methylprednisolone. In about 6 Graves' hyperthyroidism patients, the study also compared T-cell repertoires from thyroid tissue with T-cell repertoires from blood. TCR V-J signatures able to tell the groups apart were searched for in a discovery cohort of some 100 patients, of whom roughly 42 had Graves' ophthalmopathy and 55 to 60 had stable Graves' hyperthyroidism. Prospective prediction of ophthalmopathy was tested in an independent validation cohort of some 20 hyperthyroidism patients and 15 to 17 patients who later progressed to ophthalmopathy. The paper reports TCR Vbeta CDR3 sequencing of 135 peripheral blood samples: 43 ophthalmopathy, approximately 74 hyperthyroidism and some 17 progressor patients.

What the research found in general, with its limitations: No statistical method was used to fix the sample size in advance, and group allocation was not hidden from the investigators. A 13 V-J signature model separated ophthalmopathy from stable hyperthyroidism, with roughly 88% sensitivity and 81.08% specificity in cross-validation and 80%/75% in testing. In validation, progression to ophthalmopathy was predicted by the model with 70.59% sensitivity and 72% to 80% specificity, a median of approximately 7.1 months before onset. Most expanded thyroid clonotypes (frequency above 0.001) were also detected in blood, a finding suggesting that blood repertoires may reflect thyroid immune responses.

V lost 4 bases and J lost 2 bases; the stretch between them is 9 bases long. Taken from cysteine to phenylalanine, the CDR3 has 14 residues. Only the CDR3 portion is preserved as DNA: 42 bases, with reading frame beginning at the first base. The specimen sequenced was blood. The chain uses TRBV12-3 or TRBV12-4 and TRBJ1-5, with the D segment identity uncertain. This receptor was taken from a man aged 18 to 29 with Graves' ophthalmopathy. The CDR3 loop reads CASSSWVGNQPQHF. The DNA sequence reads TGTGCCAGCAGTTCGTGGGTGGGCAATCAGCCCCAGCATTTT.